The rows below give T cell receptor beta chains drawn from one sample of a study of identical twins. A single record per CDR3 protein comes from TCRdb applying MiXCR to the 5' RACE reads. The data show hundreds of thousands of distinct CDR3 sequences, roughly 6.2% seen once. The sample comprised naive T cells sorted from blood. These receptors were obtained from a young man in good health. Both conserved end residues are part of each CDR3. Each record gives: clone size, CDR3 length, J gene, D gene, V gene, CDR3 DNA, CDR3 protein. A D gene is named only where the DNA matches it firmly. Clone size is shown for a subset of rows, as once, few, many or a class of expanded clone.

many 14 TRBJ2-1 TRBD2 TRBV5-1 TGCGCCAGCAGCGCTTCGGGGGGCTACAATGAGCAGTTCTTC CASSASGGYNEQFF
few 12 TRBJ2-1 TRBD2 TRBV4-1 TGCGCCAGCAGCCAAGAGGCGGGAGGTAGCTTCTTC CASSQEAGGSFF
NA 14 TRBJ2-1 NA TRBV18 TGTGCCAGCTGTGGGCAGAGCGCCGAAAATGAGCAGTTCTTC CASCGQSAENEQFF
many 16 TRBJ2-5 TRBD2 TRBV20-1 TGCAGAGCCCAGTCCGGTAGCGGGGTCCCTCAAGAGACCCAGTACTTC CRAQSGSGVPQETQYF
few 16 TRBJ1-3 TRBD1 TRBV7-8 TGTGCCAGCAGCTTAGGGGACAGCCACCTAGGAAACACCATATATTTT CASSLGDSHLGNTIYF
many 14 TRBJ2-4 NA TRBV12-3/TRBV12-4 TGTGCCAGCAGCCCACTCCGGGCAGATTCCATTCAGTACTTC CASSPLRADSIQYF
many 16 TRBJ1-3 NA TRBV29-1 TGCAGCGTTGGAGTATACCGCCGGGACTCTGGAAACACCATATATTTT CSVGVYRRDSGNTIYF
NA 17 TRBJ2-5 TRBD2 TRBV6-1 TGTGCCAGCAGCCCGACTAGCGGGAGGGTCTATCGAGAGACCCAGTACTTC CASSPTSGRVYRETQYF
many 12 TRBJ2-1 TRBD2 TRBV7-3 TGTGCCAGCGGTGATAGCGGGAATGAGCAGTTCTTC CASGDSGNEQFF
NA 16 TRBJ2-1 NA TRBV6-2/TRBV6-3 TGTGCCAGCAGTCGGACGGAGGTTCTCTCCTACAATGAGCAGTTCTTC CASSRTEVLSYNEQFF